The 19 T cell receptor beta chains presented below share a single source sample, sequenced in a study of radiation and T cells in renal cell carcinoma. Time point described: blood 2 weeks post-SBRT. Treatment specified: 15 Gy SBRT to primary tumor, nephrectomy 4 weeks later. Libraries were prepared by immunoSEQ multiplex PCR; TCRdb keeps only in-frame clonotypes and omits some of them. The data contain 60,000 to 65,000 clones, around 77% of them singletons. The specimen was blood, collected from a patient whose treatment included radiotherapy and nephrectomy. The receptor source for this set is a man in his fifties or sixties with renal cell carcinoma.

This chain links TRBV4-3 with TRBJ1-1; D is perhaps TRBD1 (6 bases). The ends were cut back, 3 bases at V and 7 bases at J, with 12 bases in the middle. CDR3 length equals 13 residues. In germline, CDR1 is LGHNA, CDR2 YSLEER. CDR3 coding DNA: TGCGCCAGCAGCCAGAGGACAGCAGATGAAGCTTTCTTT. Translating gives CASSQRTADEAFF.

The J gene is TRBJ1-2, the V gene TRBV30; 9 positions match TRBD1. Looked up from germline, CDR1 is GTSNPN and CDR2 is SVGIG (reference sequence). This CDR3 is built from 14 residues. Unmatched junction bases numbered 5, after V lost 2 bases and J lost 4 bases. The CDR3 loop is CAWSRTGEGYGYTF. CDR3 in DNA: TGTGCCTGGAGTAGGACAGGGGAGGGCTATGGCTACACCTTC.

This clone was seen once. V gene TRBV18 combines with J gene TRBJ1-2, with a weak D call TRBD1 (6 bases). Trimming left V 0 bases short and J 3 bases short, with 14 bases between. Germline V gives CDR1 KGHSH, CDR2 LQKENI. This CDR3 spans 16 amino acids. CDR3 region: CASSPPYGGSDYGYTF. The CDR3 DNA sequence: TGTGCCAGCTCACCACCGTACGGGGGCAGCGACTATGGCTACACCTTC.

The CDR3 sequence: CASGLAHMGWPLTGKGTYEQYV. Written as DNA, the CDR3 is TGCGCCAGCGGCCTGGCCCATATGGGGTGGCCTCTAACAGGGAAAGGGACCTACGAGCAGTACGTC. The V call is TRBV23-1, the J call TRBJ2-7; D is perhaps TRBD1 (6 bases). TRBV23-1 is noted as an ORF with a role that remains uncertain. The CDR3 is 22 amino acids. The V end was cut by 8 bases, the J end by 2 bases, with 40 bases between.

This clone appeared a single time. The rearrangement joins TRBV5-5 to TRBJ1-4; D perhaps matches TRBD1 (5 bases). Germline V lookup: CDR1 SGHKS, CDR2 YYEKEE (reference sequence). The CDR3 length is 19 residues. V lost 6 bases to trimming and J lost 0 bases, with 24 bases between them. CDR3 region: CASKESGGLPVTTNEKLFF. CDR3 bases: TGTGCCAGCAAAGAGTCCGGGGGACTACCAGTAACAACTAATGAAAAACTGTTTTTT. The whole variable domain, remainder taken from reference TRBV5-5 and TRBJ1-4, is DAGVTQSPTHLIKTRGQQVTLRCSPISGHKSVSWYQQVLGQGPQFIFQYYEKEERGRGNFPDRFSARQFPNYSSELNVNALLLGDSALYLCASKESGGLPVTTNEKLFFGSGTQLSVL.

The chain recombines TRBV29-1 with TRBJ1-2; possibly TRBD1 for D (5 bases). This CDR3 is built from 17 residues. In germline, CDR1 is SQVTM, CDR2 ANQGSEA. Trimming removed 0 bases from V and 1 base from J, with 18 bases in between. The CDR3 sequence: CSVEDPFRALDNYGYTF. CDR3 coding DNA: TGCAGCGTTGAAGATCCGTTCAGGGCCCTTGATAACTATGGCTACACCTTC.

This clone was seen once. J is TRBJ2-6 and V is TRBV6-6; 8 bases match TRBD2. With 7 bases clipped from V and 9 bases from J, the junction kept 8 bases outside the gene matches. The germline CDR1 and CDR2 sequences are MNHNY and SVGAGI (reference sequence). The CDR3 runs to 14 residues. The CDR3 nucleotides are TGTGCCAGCACTACCCGGGAGGGAGACAACGTCCTGACTTTC. This sequence encodes CASTTREGDNVLTF.

The chain joins TRBV18 to TRBJ1-2; no reliable D call. Trimming pared 3 bases from V and 0 bases from J, leaving 8 bases between. The CDR3 runs 14 residues. Germline values: CDR1 KGHSH, CDR2 LQKENI. The CDR3 DNA is TGTGCCAGCTCACCCCGGGATACTAACTATGGCTACACCTTC. Amino acids: CASSPRDTNYGYTF.

This chain joins TRBV5-1 and TRBJ2-7; the D gene is possibly TRBD2 (6 bases). CDR1 and CDR2 (germline): SGHRS, YFSETQ. The CDR3 has 18 residues. V was trimmed by 0 bases and J by 2 bases, leaving 21 bases between them. CDR3 sequence: CASSLELSGPLTAYEQYF. DNA of the CDR3: TGCGCCAGCAGCTTGGAGCTTAGCGGACCTCTAACGGCCTACGAGCAGTACTTC. The variable domain in full, with the rest retrieved from reference TRBV5-1 and TRBJ2-7, is KAGVTQTPRYLIKTRGQQVTLSCSPISGHRSVSWYQQTPGQGLQFLFEYFSETQRNKGNFPGRFSGRQFSNSRSEMNVSTLELGDSALYLCASSLELSGPLTAYEQYFGPGTRLTVT.

The genes are TRBV7-8 and TRBJ1-1; D is unclear. The germline V and J ends were trimmed by 3 bases and 11 bases, with 19 bases remaining between them. The V gene's germline CDR1 is SGHVS and CDR2 FQNEAQ. This CDR3 region has 14 residues. This CDR3 is CASSLGGVGWWAFF. The CDR3 nucleotides are TGTGCCAGCAGCTTGGGTGGGGTCGGGTGGTGGGCTTTCTTT.

This chain joins TRBV11-1 and TRBJ2-5; 7 bases align to TRBD1. V trimming: 1 base; J trimming: 4 bases; junction bases outside the gene matches: 3. Per the germline V gene, CDR1 is SGHAT and CDR2 is FQDESV (reference sequence). The CDR3 loop spans 14 amino acids. CDR3 region: CASSLETGVETQYF. Here the CDR3 DNA reads TGTGCCAGCAGCTTAGAAACAGGGGTAGAGACCCAGTACTTC.

The CDR3 coding sequence is TGTGCCAGCAGCATCCTTACAGGGTCAGAGACCCAGTACTTC. It yields the protein CASSILTGSETQYF. V gene TRBV7-6 combines with J gene TRBJ2-5, with a weak D call TRBD1 (6 bases). This CDR3 has 14 residues. Trimming cost V 5 bases and J 4 bases, with 14 bases left between them. Per germline, CDR1 SGHVS and CDR2 FNYEAQ.

This clone was recorded once. The chain uses TRBV2 and TRBJ2-1; possibly TRBD2 for D (5 bases). The CDR3 covers 18 residues. Trimming left V 5 bases short and J 2 bases short, with 22 bases between. Germline V gene lookup returns CDR1 SNHLY and CDR2 FYNNEI. The CDR3 loop is CASSQTVPTGFAYNEQFF. Written as DNA, the CDR3 is TGTGCCAGCAGTCAGACTGTCCCCACGGGGTTCGCCTACAATGAGCAGTTCTTC.

The rearrangement uses TRBV7-7 and TRBJ2-5, with TRBD2 identical over 8 bases. This CDR3 is built from 16 residues. The germline V gene has CDR1 SSHAT and CDR2 FNYEAQ (reference sequence). The ends lost 1 base at V and 0 bases at J; junction bases unmatched: 4. The CDR3 is CASSLGASGYQETQYF. Written as DNA, the CDR3 is TGTGCCAGCAGCTTAGGGGCTAGCGGGTACCAAGAGACCCAGTACTTC.

This clone was counted once. The chain combines TRBV7-9 with TRBJ2-5; no reliable D call. The V end lost 6 bases, the J end lost 2 bases, and 7 bases lay between the germline ends. CDR1 and CDR2 from the germline V gene are SEHNR and FQNEAQ (reference sequence). The CDR3 loop spans 12 amino acids. CDR3 DNA sequence: TGTGCCAGCAGAGGAGATCAAGAGACCCAGTACTTC. Protein sequence: CASRGDQETQYF.

This clone was recorded a few times. The DNA for the CDR3 is TGTGCCAGCAGCAGGACGGCGGGCGAGCAGTACGTC. Translated: CASSRTAGEQYV. The V and J genes are TRBV11-3 and TRBJ2-7; D possibly corresponds to TRBD2 (5 bases). Germline V gives CDR1 SGHNT, CDR2 YENEEA. The ends were cut back, 5 bases at V and 6 bases at J, with 11 bases in the middle. This CDR3 contains 12 residues.

This chain uses TRBV2 with TRBJ2-5, with 7 bases fitting TRBD1. The germline gives CDR1 SNHLY, CDR2 FYNNEI. The CDR3 sequence is 14 residues long. The V gene end was trimmed by 5 bases and the J gene end by 1 base; junction bases not matched to a gene: 4. CDR3 region: CASSIRQGQETQYF. CDR3 in DNA: TGTGCCAGCAGTATACGACAGGGCCAAGAGACCCAGTACTTC. Together with reference TRBV2 and TRBJ2-5, the CDR3 gives the full variable domain: EPEVTQTPSHQVTQMGQEVILRCVPISNHLYFYWYRQILGQKVEFLVSFYNNEISEKSEIFDDQFSVERPDGSNFTLKIRSTKLEDSAMYFCASSIRQGQETQYFGPGTRLLVL.

The chain links TRBV5-4 to TRBJ2-5; TRBD2 aligns across 7 bases. CDR1 is SGHNT and CDR2 is YYREEE in the germline V gene (reference sequence). The CDR3 sequence is 12 residues long. V shed 7 bases and J 3 bases; nucleotides not matched to a gene: 3. This CDR3 is CASAGVEETQYF. The CDR3 DNA reads as TGTGCCAGCGCGGGAGTAGAAGAGACCCAGTACTTC.

The chain is built from TRBV28 and TRBJ1-2; D gene ambiguous. V lost 5 bases to trimming and J lost 2 bases, with 15 bases between them. Germline V CDR1 and CDR2: MDHEN, SYDVKM. This CDR3 region has 15 residues. The CDR3 reads CASSPAERRNYGYTF. CDR3 coding DNA: TGTGCCAGCAGTCCCGCCGAAAGGCGGAACTATGGCTACACCTTC.